By frequency in the sample, the clone carrying this TCR beta chain is medium-sized. Its target is not known. The time point was: sample taken at primary tumor resection. A total of about 73 untreated early-stage non-small cell lung cancer patients served as donors. TCRdb reprocessed the 5' RACE reads with MiXCR, giving one entry per CDR3 protein. The table has more than 850 distinct CDR3 sequences, roughly 44% seen once. This record comes from a study of spatial heterogeneity in lung cancer. The trim removed 4 bases at V and 6 bases at J, leaving 2 bases unmatched. Germline values: CDR1 DFQATT, CDR2 SNEGSKA (reference sequence). There are 11 residues in the CDR3. Overall study findings and caveats: For expanded intratumoral alpha and beta TCRs, counts tracked tumor mutation counts. It was estimated that coverage of tumor T cells reached 6.5% to 7% for alpha chains and over 12% for beta chains. Tracking of ubiquitous and regional nonsynonymous mutations by counts of ubiquitous and regional expanded TCRs, respectively, was seen.

This receptor was obtained from a female donor with early-stage non-small cell lung cancer. The genes are TRBV20-1 and TRBJ2-7, with 8 nucleotides matching TRBD1. The material was lung tumor tissue, obtained at surgery. Here the CDR3 reads CSATTGGEQYF. CDR3 bases: TGCAGTGCTACAACAGGGGGCGAGCAGTACTTC.